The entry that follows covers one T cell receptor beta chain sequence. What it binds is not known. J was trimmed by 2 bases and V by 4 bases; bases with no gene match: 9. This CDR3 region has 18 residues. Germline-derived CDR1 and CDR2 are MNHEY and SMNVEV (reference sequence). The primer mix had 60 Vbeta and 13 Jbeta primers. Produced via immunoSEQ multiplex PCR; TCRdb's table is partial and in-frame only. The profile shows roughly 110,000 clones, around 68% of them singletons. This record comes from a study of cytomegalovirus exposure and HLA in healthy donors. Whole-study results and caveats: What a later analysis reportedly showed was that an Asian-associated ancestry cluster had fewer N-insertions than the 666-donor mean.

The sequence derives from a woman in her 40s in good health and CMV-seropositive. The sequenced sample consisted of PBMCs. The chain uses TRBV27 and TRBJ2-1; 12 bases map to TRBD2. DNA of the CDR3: TGTGCCAGCAGTTCTCTCCTAGCGGGAGGGCCCCCCTACAATGAGCAGTTCTTC. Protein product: CASSSLLAGGPPYNEQFF.